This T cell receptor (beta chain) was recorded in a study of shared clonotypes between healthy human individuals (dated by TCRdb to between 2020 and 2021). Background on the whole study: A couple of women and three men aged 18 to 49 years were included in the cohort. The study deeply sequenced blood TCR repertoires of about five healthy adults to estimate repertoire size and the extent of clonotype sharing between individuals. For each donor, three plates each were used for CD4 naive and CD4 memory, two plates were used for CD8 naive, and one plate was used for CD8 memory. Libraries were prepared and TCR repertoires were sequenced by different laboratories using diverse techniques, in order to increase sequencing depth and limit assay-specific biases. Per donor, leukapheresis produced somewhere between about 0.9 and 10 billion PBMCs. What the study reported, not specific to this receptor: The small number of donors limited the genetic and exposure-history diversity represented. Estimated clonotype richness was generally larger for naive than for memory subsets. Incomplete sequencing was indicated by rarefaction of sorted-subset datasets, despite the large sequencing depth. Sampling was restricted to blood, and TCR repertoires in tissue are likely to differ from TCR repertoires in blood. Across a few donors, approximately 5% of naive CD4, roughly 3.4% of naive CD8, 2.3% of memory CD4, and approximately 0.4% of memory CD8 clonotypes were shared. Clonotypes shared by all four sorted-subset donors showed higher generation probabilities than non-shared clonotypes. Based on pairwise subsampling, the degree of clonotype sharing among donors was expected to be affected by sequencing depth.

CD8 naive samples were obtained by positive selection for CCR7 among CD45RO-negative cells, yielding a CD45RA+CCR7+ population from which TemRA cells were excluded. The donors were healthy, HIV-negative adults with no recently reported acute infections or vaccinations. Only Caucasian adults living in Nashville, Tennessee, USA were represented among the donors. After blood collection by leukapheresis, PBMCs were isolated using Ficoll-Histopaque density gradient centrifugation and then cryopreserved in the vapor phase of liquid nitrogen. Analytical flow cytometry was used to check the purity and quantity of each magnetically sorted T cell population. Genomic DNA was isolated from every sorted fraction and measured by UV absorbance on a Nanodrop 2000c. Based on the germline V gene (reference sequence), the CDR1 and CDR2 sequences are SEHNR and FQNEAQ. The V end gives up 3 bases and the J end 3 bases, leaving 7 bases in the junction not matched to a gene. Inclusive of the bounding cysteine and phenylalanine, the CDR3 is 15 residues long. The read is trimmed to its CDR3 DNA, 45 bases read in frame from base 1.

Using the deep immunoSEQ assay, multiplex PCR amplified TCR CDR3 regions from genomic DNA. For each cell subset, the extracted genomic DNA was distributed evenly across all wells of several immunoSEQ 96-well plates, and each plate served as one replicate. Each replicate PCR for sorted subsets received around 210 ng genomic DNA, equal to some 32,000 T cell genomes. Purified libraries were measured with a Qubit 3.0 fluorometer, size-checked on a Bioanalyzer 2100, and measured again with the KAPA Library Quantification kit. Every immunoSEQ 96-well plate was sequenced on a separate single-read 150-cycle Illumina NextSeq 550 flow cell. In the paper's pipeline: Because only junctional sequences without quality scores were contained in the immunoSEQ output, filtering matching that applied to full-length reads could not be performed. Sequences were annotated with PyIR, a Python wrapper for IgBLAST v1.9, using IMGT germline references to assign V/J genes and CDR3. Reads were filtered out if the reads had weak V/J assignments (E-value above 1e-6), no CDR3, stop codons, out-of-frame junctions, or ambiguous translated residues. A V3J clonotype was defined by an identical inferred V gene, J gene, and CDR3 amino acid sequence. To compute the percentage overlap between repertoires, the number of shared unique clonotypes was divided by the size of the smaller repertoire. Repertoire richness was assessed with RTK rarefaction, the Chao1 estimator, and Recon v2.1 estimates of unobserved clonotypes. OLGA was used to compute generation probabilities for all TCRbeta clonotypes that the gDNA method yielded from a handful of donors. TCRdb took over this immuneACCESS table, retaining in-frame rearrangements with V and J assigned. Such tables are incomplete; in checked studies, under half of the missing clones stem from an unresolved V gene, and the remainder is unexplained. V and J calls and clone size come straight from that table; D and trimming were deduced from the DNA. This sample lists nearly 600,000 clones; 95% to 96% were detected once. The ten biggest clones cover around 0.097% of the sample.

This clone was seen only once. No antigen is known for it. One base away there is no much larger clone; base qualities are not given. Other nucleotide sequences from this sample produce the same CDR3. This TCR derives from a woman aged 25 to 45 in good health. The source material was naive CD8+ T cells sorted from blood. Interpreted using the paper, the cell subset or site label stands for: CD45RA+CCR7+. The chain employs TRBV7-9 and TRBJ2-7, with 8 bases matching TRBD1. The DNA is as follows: TGTGCCAGCAGCTTGGCCCAGGGGGCTATCTACGAGCAGTACTTC. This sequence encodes CASSLAQGAIYEQYF. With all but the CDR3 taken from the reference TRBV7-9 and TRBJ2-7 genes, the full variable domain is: DTGVSQNPRHKITKRGQNVTFRCDPISEHNRLYWYRQTLGQGPEFLTYFQNEAQLEKSRLLSDRFSAERPKGSFSTLEIQRTEQGDSAMYLCASSLAQGAIYEQYFGPGTRLTVT.